A single sample is the source of the 19 T cell receptor beta chains below, sequenced in a study of blood T cell repertoires in COVID-19. Produced via immunoSEQ multiplex PCR; TCRdb's table is partial and in-frame only. The sample includes around 190,000 clones, roughly 80% of them seen just once. The sequenced material came from peripheral blood. These receptors were collected from a woman between 65 and 79 years old with COVID-19, enrolled during active disease.

This clone was recorded a few times. The chain uses TRBV7-8 and TRBJ1-2; 9 nucleotides line up with TRBD1. V lost 5 bases, J lost 2 bases, and 6 bases stayed unmatched. There are 15 residues in the CDR3. Germline lookup yields CDR1 SGHVS and CDR2 FQNEAQ. CDR3 nucleotides: TGTGCCAGCAGCCCCTACGGGACAGGGAACTATGGCTACACCTTC. It codes for CASSPYGTGNYGYTF.

V gene TRBV7-2 combines with J gene TRBJ1-1, with D perhaps TRBD1 (5 bases). The CDR3 contains 13 residues. Deletions cut 1 base from V and 4 bases from J, with 7 bases between. CDR1 is SGHTA and CDR2 is FQGNSA in the germline V gene. The CDR3 DNA reads TGTGCCAGCAGCTTAGACAGGACCACTGAAGCTTTCTTT. The encoded protein is CASSLDRTTEAFF.

The chain recombines TRBV7-8 with TRBJ2-2, with TRBD2 identical over 9 bases. Trimming took 5 bases from V and 4 from J; bases not matched to a gene: 5. CDR1 SGHVS and CDR2 FQNEAQ come from the germline V gene. The CDR3 is made up of 15 amino acids. The CDR3 DNA is TGTGCCAGCAGCGCAAGACTAGCGGTCACCGGGGAGCTGTTTTTT. Protein: CASSARLAVTGELFF.

The J gene is TRBJ2-3, the V gene TRBV5-4; 7 positions match TRBD2. J was trimmed by 8 bases and V by 5 bases; bases with no gene match: 20. Germline V gene sequence: CDR1 SGHNT, CDR2 YYREEE (reference sequence). The length of the CDR3 is 17 residues. The CDR3 DNA follows: TGTGCCAGCAGTCCCGGGGCGGGAGATAAAGGCAGCGGTACGCAGTATTTT. Amino acid sequence: CASSPGAGDKGSGTQYF.

This sequence joins TRBV5-4 and TRBJ2-7; possibly TRBD1 for D (5 bases). There are 15 residues in the CDR3. Germline values: CDR1 SGHNT, CDR2 YYREEE (reference sequence). V was cut by 4 bases and J by 0 bases, with 14 bases left in between. The CDR3 DNA reads TGTGCCAGCAGCCCTAAGACAGTGAGCTCCTACGAGCAGTACTTC. It is translated as CASSPKTVSSYEQYF.

The V and J genes are TRBV5-8 and TRBJ2-1; possible D gene TRBD2, 5 bases. Germline V gene lookup returns CDR1 SGHTS and CDR2 YDEGEE. With 1 base removed from V and 2 bases from J, the gap between germline ends came to 16 bases. The CDR3 runs to 17 residues. The CDR3 here is CASSLFTGVGTYNEQFF. For the CDR3, the DNA is TGTGCCAGCAGCTTGTTTACCGGGGTGGGGACCTACAATGAGCAGTTCTTC. The full variable domain, completed using reference TRBV5-8 and TRBJ2-1, is EAGVTQSPTHLIKTRGQQATLRCSPISGHTSVYWYQQALGLGLQFLLWYDEGEERNRGNFPPRFSGRQFPNYSSELNVNALELEDSALYLCASSLFTGVGTYNEQFFGPGTRLTVL.

Comments on this clone: Other DNA sequences within the sample encode an identical CDR3. The chain combines TRBV3-1 (or the pseudogene TRBV3-2) with TRBJ1-5, with TRBD1 matching 8 bases. The CDR3 spans 13 residues. The germline V gene has CDR1 LGHDT and CDR2 YNNKEL (reference sequence). With 3 bases clipped from V and 5 bases from J, the junction kept 0 bases outside the gene matches. CDR3 protein: CASSQDRDQPQHF. CDR3 bases: TGTGCCAGCAGCCAGGACAGGGATCAGCCCCAGCATTTT.

The chain joins TRBV6-5 to TRBJ2-2; 7 bases are shared with TRBD2. The germline V gene has CDR1 MNHEY and CDR2 SVGAGI. This CDR3 contains 16 residues. J was trimmed by 5 bases and V by 0 bases; bases with no gene match: 6. DNA for the CDR3: TGTGCCAGCAGTTACTCAGAAGCGGGACCTACCGGGGAGCTGTTTTTT. Its translation is CASSYSEAGPTGELFF.

This clone was recorded only once. The V call is TRBV4-1, the J call TRBJ2-1, with D maybe TRBD2 (5 bases). The length of the CDR3 is 17 residues. The V and J ends lost 4 bases and 4 bases respectively, with 20 bases between them. Germline V gene lookup returns CDR1 MGHRA and CDR2 YSYEKL. The CDR3 reads CASSPQLVTVLYNEQFF. The CDR3 DNA sequence: TGCGCCAGCAGCCCGCAACTAGTCACGGTTCTGTACAATGAGCAGTTCTTC.

The chain employs TRBV5-1 and TRBJ1-1, with D perhaps TRBD1 (5 bases). V lost 5 bases to trimming and J lost 6 bases, with 11 bases between them. Germline V gene data show CDR1 as SGHRS and CDR2 as YFSETQ. The CDR3 extends over 12 amino acids. The CDR3 spells CASRDMGAEAFF. The CDR3 region has the DNA TGCGCCAGCAGGGACATGGGCGCTGAAGCTTTCTTT.

The V and J genes are TRBV18 and TRBJ2-7; TRBD2 agrees at 9 bases. From germline, CDR1 is KGHSH and CDR2 LQKENI. There are 14 residues in the CDR3. V trimming: 6 bases; J trimming: 5 bases; junction bases outside the gene matches: 8. Here the CDR3 DNA reads TGTGCCAGCTCCCTGGGACTAGCCAGCGACGAGCAGTACTTC. Translated, it gives CASSLGLASDEQYF. Using reference TRBV18 and TRBJ2-7 for the parts outside the CDR3, the full variable domain is NAGVMQNPRHLVRRRGQEARLRCSPMKGHSHVYWYRQLPEEGLKFMVYLQKENIIDESGMPKERFSAEFPKEGPSILRIQQVVRGDSAAYFCASSLGLASDEQYFGPGTRLTVT.

The rearrangement uses TRBV12-3 or TRBV12-4 and TRBJ1-2; D is unresolved. The length of the CDR3 is 12 residues. The germline V and J ends were trimmed by 3 bases and 8 bases, with 10 bases remaining between them. CDR3 amino acids: CASSFGNRGYTF. CDR3 nucleotides: TGTGCCAGCAGTTTCGGGAACCGAGGCTACACCTTC.

The chain recombines TRBV30 with TRBJ1-1; D is unclear. The CDR3 has 10 residues. Per germline, CDR1 GTSNPN and CDR2 SVGIG (reference sequence). The V end was cut by 2 bases, the J end by 11 bases, with 9 bases between. The CDR3 here is CAWSRRWAFF. CDR3 nucleotides: TGTGCCTGGAGTAGGAGGTGGGCTTTCTTT. The variable domain in full, with the rest retrieved from reference TRBV30 and TRBJ1-1, is SQTIHQWPATLVQPVGSPLSLECTVEGTSNPNLYWYRQAAGRGLQLLFYSVGIGQISSEVPQNLSASRPQDRQFILSSKKLLLSDSGFYLCAWSRRWAFFGQGTRLTVV.

CDR3 sequence: CATSDSRGYNEQFF. Written as DNA, the CDR3 is TGTGCCACCAGTGACTCCAGAGGGTACAATGAGCAGTTCTTC. The rearrangement uses TRBV24-1 and TRBJ2-1; D may be TRBD2 (5 bases). Between the trimmed V and J ends, which lost 4 bases and 4 bases, there was a span of 10 bases. Germline CDR1 and CDR2: KGHDR and SFDVKD. This CDR3 has 14 amino acids.

The chain employs TRBV5-1 and TRBJ2-2, with TRBD2 matching over 12 bases. V shed 0 bases, J shed 5 bases, and the junction held 5 bases outside the gene matches. The V gene's germline CDR1 is SGHRS and CDR2 YFSETQ. The CDR3 has 17 amino acids. Here the CDR3 DNA reads TGCGCCAGCAGCTTGGCCCGACTAGCGGGAGCGACCGGGGAGCTGTTTTTT. Translated, it gives CASSLARLAGATGELFF.

The V call is TRBV27, the J call TRBJ1-2, with 11 bases matching TRBD1. This CDR3 is built from 15 residues. The germline V gene encodes CDR1 MNHEY and CDR2 SMNVEV (reference sequence). Unmatched junction bases numbered 3, after V lost 1 base and J lost 5 bases. Here the CDR3 reads CASSLWGQGVYGYTF. CDR3 in DNA: TGTGCCAGCAGTTTATGGGGACAGGGGGTTTATGGCTACACCTTC.

This chain links TRBV28 with TRBJ2-1; 7 bases are a match to TRBD2. Germline V gives CDR1 MDHEN, CDR2 SYDVKM. The V and J ends lost 4 bases and 7 bases, in that order; junction bases with no gene match: 13. This CDR3 is built from 16 residues. The DNA for the CDR3 is TGTGCCAGCAGTTCCCAACTAGCGAAGGGGATAAATGAGCAGTTCTTC. Its translation is CASSSQLAKGINEQFF.

This chain joins TRBV3-1 (or the pseudogene TRBV3-2) and TRBJ1-1; possible D gene TRBD1, 6 bases. The germline gives CDR1 LGHDT, CDR2 YNNKEL (reference sequence). CDR3 length: 19 amino acids. The V end was cut by 2 bases, the J end by 1 base, with 23 bases between. The CDR3 region is CASSQSPVEQGTWNTEAFF. The CDR3 DNA is TGTGCCAGCAGCCAATCCCCCGTTGAACAGGGAACATGGAACACTGAAGCTTTCTTT.

The chain has TRBV24-1 and TRBJ2-1; TRBD2 agrees at 8 bases. This CDR3 is 16 amino acids long. V lost 5 bases, J lost 7 bases, and 12 bases stayed unmatched. Germline-derived CDR1 and CDR2 are KGHDR and SFDVKD. CDR3 sequence reads: CATSGSGGPRGNEQFF. The CDR3 region has the DNA TGTGCCACCAGTGGGTCGGGAGGGCCGAGGGGGAATGAGCAGTTCTTC.